Listed below are T cell receptor beta chains from one sample, sequenced in a study of T cell changes during pregnancy in multiple sclerosis. Sequenced by immunoSEQ multiplex PCR; TCRdb stores in-frame clones only, minus some. The sample has about 75,000 clones, about 90% seen once. The sample here was peripheral blood, taken in the first trimester of pregnancy. These receptors were taken from a female donor in good health, enrolled as a control in a pregnancy study. Both conserved end residues are trimmed from each CDR3.

j_call v_call cdr3_aa
TRBJ2-3 TRBV5-1 AFRTGPSTDTQY
TRBJ2-2 TRBV7-9 ASSNVAGALTGELF
TRBJ1-5 TRBV6-1 ASSDRTGTSLNQPQH
TRBJ2-7 TRBV5-4 ASSLVSSDEQY
TRBJ1-1 TRBV6-6 ASSYGQGAEAF
TRBJ2-3 TRBV6-5 ASSYGSSGSVDTQY
TRBJ2-1 TRBV7-9 ASSSTGTSDYNEQF
TRBJ2-1 TRBV10-2 ASRRLDYNEQF
TRBJ1-2 TRBV6-1 ASSATGGDPTNYGYT
TRBJ2-5 TRBV5-1 ASSVAGVQETQY
TRBJ2-2 TRBV4-1 ASSQVELRGGELF
TRBJ1-6 TRBV7-9 ASSLSLMENSPLH
TRBJ2-6 TRBV29-1 SVPQIIAGDGANVLT
TRBJ1-5 TRBV6-5 ASSYTGGHQPQH
TRBJ2-7 TRBV11-3 ASSPGGTYEQY
TRBJ2-7 TRBV7-6 ASSLFPGQNGEQY
TRBJ1-2 TRBV19 ASIGGVAYGYT
TRBJ1-1 TRBV19 ASSMPQGTNTEAF
TRBJ1-5 TRBV19 ASSIPSFNQPQH
TRBJ2-3 TRBV25-1 ASSAGTGATDTQY
TRBJ2-7 TRBV18 ASSPGRSYEQY
TRBJ2-1 TRBV9 ASSVDLRGHYNEQF
TRBJ2-5 TRBV7-2 ASSLGGQGLGSQY
TRBJ2-1 TRBV4-3 ASSHAGQGSYNEQF
TRBJ2-1 TRBV6-1 ASSEGEEVNEQF
TRBJ2-1 TRBV9 ASSVYEGRTYNEQF
TRBJ1-1 TRBV5-1 ASTISERGATEAF
TRBJ2-1 TRBV30 AWSAGGGGHEQF